The following is a TCR beta chain sequence with its context. Its antigen is undetermined. The CDR3 consists of 15 residues. Germline CDR1 is SNHLY and CDR2 is FYNNEI. V was pared by 4 bases and J by 0 bases, with 13 bases between. 5'RACE with constant-segment primers yielded barcoded, UMI-tagged TCR alpha and TCR beta cDNA libraries. TCRdb itself ran the 5' RACE reads through MiXCR, one entry per CDR3 protein. The sample has around 340,000 distinct CDR3 sequences, around 14% seen once. The data were obtained in a study of T-cell memory formation after mild COVID-19. Whole-study findings and limits: Pre-infection memory showed some responding clones, and this suggested that cross-reactive memory joined. Whether second-wave clones peaking at day 37 were SARS-CoV-2 specific went unconfirmed.

Source material: PBMCs or a T cell subset sorted from them (not recorded which). V usage is TRBV2 and J usage is TRBJ2-7; a possible D gene is TRBD1 (6 bases). The sequence was collected from a man aged 18-30 years who had mild COVID-19 (a few samples of this study predate the infection). Cell type and time point are not known. The CDR3 is CASSARTVSSYEQYV. The CDR3 bases are TGTGCCAGCAGTGCGCGGACAGTAAGCTCCTACGAGCAGTACGTC.